The sequence of this TCR beta chain was determined in a study of blood T cell repertoires in COVID-19. Overall study context: Sites in the United States, Italy and Spain provided acute and convalescent COVID-19 samples. T cells, B-cell-depleted T cells, or PBMCs provided the cDNA or gDNA that served as material.

This clone was found once. Seattle cases were enrolled at active infection and followed longitudinally. In the original processing: Using reference gene primer amplification, nucleated cell counts were estimated. Here immunoSEQ multiplex PCR was the method, and the copy in TCRdb shows in-frame clones only, minus some. V and J calls and clone size are copied from that table; D and trimming were computed from the DNA. The sample has a few hundred thousand clones, around nine tenths seen once; the top ten hold approximately 0.92%. Trimming cost V 3 bases and J 4 bases; bases outside gene matches: 8. This CDR3 has 15 amino acids. Per germline, CDR1 GTSNPN and CDR2 SVGIG (reference sequence).

The material sequenced was peripheral blood. The TCR comes from a young man with COVID-19, enrolled during active disease. This chain uses TRBV30 with TRBJ1-5; 8 bases match TRBD1. The CDR3 nucleotides are TGTGCCTGGAGCGGAGGACAGGGTGATAATCAGCCCCAGCATTTT. Its protein is CAWSGGQGDNQPQHF.